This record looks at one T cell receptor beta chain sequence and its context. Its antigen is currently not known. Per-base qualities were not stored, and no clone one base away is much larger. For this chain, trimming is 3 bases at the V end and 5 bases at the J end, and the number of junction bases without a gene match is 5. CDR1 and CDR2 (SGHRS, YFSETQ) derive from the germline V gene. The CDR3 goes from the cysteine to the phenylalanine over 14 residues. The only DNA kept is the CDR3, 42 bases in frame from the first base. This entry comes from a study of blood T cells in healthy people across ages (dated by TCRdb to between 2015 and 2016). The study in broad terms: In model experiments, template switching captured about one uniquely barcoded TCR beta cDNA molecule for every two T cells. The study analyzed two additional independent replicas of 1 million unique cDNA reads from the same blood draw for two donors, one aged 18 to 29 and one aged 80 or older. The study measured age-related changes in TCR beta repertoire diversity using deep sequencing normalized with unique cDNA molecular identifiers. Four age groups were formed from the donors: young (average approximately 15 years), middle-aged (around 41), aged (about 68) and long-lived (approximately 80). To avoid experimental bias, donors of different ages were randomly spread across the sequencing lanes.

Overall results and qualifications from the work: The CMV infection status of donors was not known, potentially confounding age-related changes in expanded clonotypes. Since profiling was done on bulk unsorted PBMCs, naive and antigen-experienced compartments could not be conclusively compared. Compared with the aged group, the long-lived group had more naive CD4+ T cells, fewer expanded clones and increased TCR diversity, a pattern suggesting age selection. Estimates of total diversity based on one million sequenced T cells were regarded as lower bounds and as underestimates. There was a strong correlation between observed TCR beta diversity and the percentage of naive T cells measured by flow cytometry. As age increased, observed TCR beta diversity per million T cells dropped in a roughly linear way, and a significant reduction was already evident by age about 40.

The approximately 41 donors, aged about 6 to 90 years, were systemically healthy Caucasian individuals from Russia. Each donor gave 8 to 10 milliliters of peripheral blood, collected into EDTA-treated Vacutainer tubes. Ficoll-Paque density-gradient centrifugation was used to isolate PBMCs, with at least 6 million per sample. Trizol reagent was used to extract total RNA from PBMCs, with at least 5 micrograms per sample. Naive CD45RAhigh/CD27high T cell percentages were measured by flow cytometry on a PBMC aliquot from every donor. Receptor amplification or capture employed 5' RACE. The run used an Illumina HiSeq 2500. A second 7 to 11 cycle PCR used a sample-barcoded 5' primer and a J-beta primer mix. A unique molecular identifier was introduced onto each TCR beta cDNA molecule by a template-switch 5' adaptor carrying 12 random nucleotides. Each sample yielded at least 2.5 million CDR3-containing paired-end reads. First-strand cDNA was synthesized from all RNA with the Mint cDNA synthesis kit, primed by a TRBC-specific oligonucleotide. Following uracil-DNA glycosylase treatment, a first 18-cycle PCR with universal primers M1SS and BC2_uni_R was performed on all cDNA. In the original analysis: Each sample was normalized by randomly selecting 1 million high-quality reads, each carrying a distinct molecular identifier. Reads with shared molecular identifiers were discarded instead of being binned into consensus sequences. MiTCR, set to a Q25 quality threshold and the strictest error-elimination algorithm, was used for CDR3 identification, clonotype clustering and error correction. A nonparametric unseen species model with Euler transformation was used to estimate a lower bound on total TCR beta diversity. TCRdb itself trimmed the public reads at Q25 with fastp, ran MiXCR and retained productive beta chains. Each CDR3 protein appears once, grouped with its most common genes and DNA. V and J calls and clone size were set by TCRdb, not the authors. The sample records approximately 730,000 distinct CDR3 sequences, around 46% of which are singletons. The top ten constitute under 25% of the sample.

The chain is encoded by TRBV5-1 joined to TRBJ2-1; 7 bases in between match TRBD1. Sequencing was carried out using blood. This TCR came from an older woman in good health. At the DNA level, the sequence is TGCGCCAGCAGCTGGGCACAGGGGAACAATGAGCAGTTCTTC. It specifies CASSWAQGNNEQFF.